These 15 T cell receptor beta chains share one sample of origin, sequenced in a study of T-cell memory formation after mild COVID-19. Using its own MiXCR run on the 5' RACE reads, TCRdb lists one record per CDR3 protein. The table shows approximately 50,000 distinct CDR3 sequences, with approximately 12% occurring only once. Material: PBMCs or a T cell subset sorted from them (not recorded which). The receptors come from a man aged 18 to 30 who had mild COVID-19 (a few samples of this study predate the infection). Cell type and time point are not known.

The V and J genes are TRBV6-5 and TRBJ1-5, with 11 bases fitting TRBD1. This CDR3 is 14 amino acids long. J lost 7 bases, V lost 2 bases, and 1 base had no gene match. Germline loops: CDR1 MNHEY, CDR2 SVGAGI. CDR3 residues: CASSYGTGGQPQHF. For the CDR3, the DNA is TGTGCCAGCAGTTACGGGACAGGGGGACAGCCCCAGCATTTT.

J is TRBJ2-3 and V is TRBV7-3; 8 nucleotides agree with TRBD1. The V and J ends lost 5 bases and 5 bases, in that order; junction bases with no gene match: 12. Germline V gene lookup returns CDR1 SGHTA and CDR2 FQGTGA. This CDR3 is 16 amino acids long. The CDR3 DNA reads as TGTGCCAGCAGCGATCTTCCCGGACAGGGATTAGATACGCAGTATTTT. It specifies CASSDLPGQGLDTQYF.

This CDR3 is CATRGSSYGYTF. Written as DNA, the CDR3 is TGTGCCACCCGAGGGTCGAGCTATGGCTACACCTTC. V and J are TRBV10-3 and TRBJ1-2; D gene unclear. Trimming shortened V by 10 bases and J by 4 bases, and 13 bases separated the two germline ends. The CDR3 is 12 residues long. CDR1 is ENHRY, CDR2 SYGVKD, per germline.

The genes are TRBV10-1 and TRBJ2-7, with D tentatively TRBD1 (5 bases). This CDR3 comprises 13 residues. Germline V gene lookup returns CDR1 WNHNN and CDR2 SYGVQD (reference sequence). V dropped 5 bases and J dropped 0 bases, with 8 bases sitting between them. The CDR3 DNA is TGCGCCAGCAGTCCAGGGAACTCCTACGAGCAGTACTTC. The encoded protein is CASSPGNSYEQYF.

This clonotype appeared many times. The rearrangement links TRBV9 to TRBJ2-5, with 8 bases fitting TRBD2. CDR3 length equals 13 residues. The J segment lost 4 bases and the V segment lost 4 bases, leaving 3 bases of the junction unmatched. The germline V gene encodes CDR1 SGDLS and CDR2 YYNGEE. The DNA for the CDR3 is TGTGCCAGCAGCATCGGACTAGCAGAGACCCAGTACTTC. Translating it yields CASSIGLAETQYF.

The gene calls are TRBV12-3 or TRBV12-4 and TRBJ1-2; D possibly corresponds to TRBD1 (6 bases). V lost 6 bases and J lost 5, with 13 bases in between. The CDR3 totals 13 residues. The chain's CDR3 is CASSPTGQYGYTF. CDR3 bases: TGTGCCAGCAGCCCGACAGGCCAGTATGGCTACACCTTC.

By sample fraction, this clonotype is medium-sized. The chain recombines TRBV29-1 with TRBJ2-3; TRBD1 matches 10 bases. Germline trimming cut 3 bases from V and 5 bases from J; bases unmatched to any gene: 17. This CDR3 comprises 18 residues. The germline V gene has CDR1 SQVTM and CDR2 ANQGSEA. CDR3 bases: TGCAGCGTTGAGACTTGGGACAGGGGACTCCTAGCACAAGATACGCAGTATTTT. Protein: CSVETWDRGLLAQDTQYF.

The chain recombines TRBV9 with TRBJ2-2, with D perhaps being TRBD1 or TRBD2 (5 bases each). The V end was cut by 3 bases, the J end by 5 bases, with 20 bases between. CDR1 and CDR2 (germline): SGDLS, YYNGEE. This CDR3 comprises 17 residues. Here the CDR3 reads CASSAYKRGPDTGELFF. The CDR3 coding sequence is TGTGCCAGCAGCGCATACAAGAGGGGCCCCGATACCGGGGAGCTGTTTTTT.

This chain joins TRBV7-2 and TRBJ1-1, with D maybe TRBD1 (5 bases). Germline assignment: CDR1 SGHTA and CDR2 FQGNSA. This CDR3 comprises 13 residues. The V end lost 6 bases, the J end lost 5 bases, and 13 bases lay between the germline ends. This CDR3 is CASRNTRGTEAFF. CDR3 sequence (DNA): TGTGCCAGCAGAAACACGAGGGGTACTGAAGCTTTCTTT.

V usage is TRBV11-2 and J usage is TRBJ1-3; tentatively, D is TRBD1 (5 bases). V lost 3 bases and J lost 2, with 5 bases in between. The CDR3 consists of 13 residues. Germline V gives CDR1 SGHAT, CDR2 FQNNGV. For the CDR3, the DNA is TGTGCCAGCAGCTTGGGGCCTGGAAACACCATATATTTT. It translates to CASSLGPGNTIYF. Full variable domain (remainder filled in from reference TRBV11-2 and TRBJ1-3): EAGVAQSPRYKIIEKRQSVAFWCNPISGHATLYWYQQILGQGPKLLIQFQNNGVVDDSQLPKDRFSAERLKGVDSTLKIQPAKLEDSAVYLCASSLGPGNTIYFGEGSWLTVV.

This clonotype was observed a few times. The chain uses TRBV7-9 and TRBJ1-1, with D possibly TRBD1 on 6 matching bases. Trimming left V 2 bases short and J 0 bases short, with 16 bases between. Germline V gives CDR1 SEHNR, CDR2 FQNEAQ (reference sequence). CDR3 length equals 17 residues. In DNA form, the CDR3 reads TGTGCCAGCAGCTTATGGGGGCGGATAACCATGAACACTGAAGCTTTCTTT. Its translation is CASSLWGRITMNTEAFF. The full variable domain, completed using reference TRBV7-9 and TRBJ1-1, is DTGVSQNPRHKITKRGQNVTFRCDPISEHNRLYWYRQTLGQGPEFLTYFQNEAQLEKSRLLSDRFSAERPKGSFSTLEIQRTEQGDSAMYLCASSLWGRITMNTEAFFGQGTRLTVV.

This clonotype was seen only a few times. The chain has TRBV9 and TRBJ2-1; no definite D call. The V end lost 4 bases, the J end lost 5 bases, and 10 bases lay between the germline ends. The CDR3 covers 13 residues. Germline CDR1 SGDLS, CDR2 YYNGEE. The CDR3 protein is CASSQGPNNEQFF. As DNA, the CDR3 is TGTGCCAGCAGCCAAGGGCCTAACAATGAGCAGTTCTTC.

This clonotype was observed many times. The chain uses TRBV5-1 and TRBJ2-2; the match to TRBD1 covers 8 bases. CDR1 is SGHRS, CDR2 YFSETQ, per germline. V shed 7 bases and J 5 bases; nucleotides not matched to a gene: 10. The CDR3 contains 15 residues. CDR3 residues: CASGDRGGSTGELFF. The CDR3, as DNA: TGCGCCAGCGGAGACAGGGGTGGTTCTACCGGGGAGCTGTTTTTT.

With respect to this clonotype: Sequence at one end of the junction differs from germline and may be a read error. This chain joins TRBV10-3 and TRBJ2-5; possibly TRBD1 or TRBD2 for D (6 bases each). The germline CDR1 and CDR2 sequences are ENHRY and SYGVKD. The CDR3 sequence is 14 residues long. For the CDR3, the DNA is TGTGACATCAGCGAGGGGGAGGTTCGAGAGACCCAGTACTTC. Amino acids: CDISEGEVRETQYF.

This clonotype occurred a few times. The J gene is TRBJ1-1, the V gene TRBV6-5; D gene unclear. Germline V gene data show CDR1 as MNHEY and CDR2 as SVGAGI. The V gene lost 7 bases and the J gene lost 8 bases, with 20 bases spanning the gap. The CDR3 spans 14 residues. The CDR3 protein is CASTRGSPENEAFF. CDR3 bases: TGTGCCAGCACCAGAGGGTCCCCAGAAAACGAAGCTTTCTTT.